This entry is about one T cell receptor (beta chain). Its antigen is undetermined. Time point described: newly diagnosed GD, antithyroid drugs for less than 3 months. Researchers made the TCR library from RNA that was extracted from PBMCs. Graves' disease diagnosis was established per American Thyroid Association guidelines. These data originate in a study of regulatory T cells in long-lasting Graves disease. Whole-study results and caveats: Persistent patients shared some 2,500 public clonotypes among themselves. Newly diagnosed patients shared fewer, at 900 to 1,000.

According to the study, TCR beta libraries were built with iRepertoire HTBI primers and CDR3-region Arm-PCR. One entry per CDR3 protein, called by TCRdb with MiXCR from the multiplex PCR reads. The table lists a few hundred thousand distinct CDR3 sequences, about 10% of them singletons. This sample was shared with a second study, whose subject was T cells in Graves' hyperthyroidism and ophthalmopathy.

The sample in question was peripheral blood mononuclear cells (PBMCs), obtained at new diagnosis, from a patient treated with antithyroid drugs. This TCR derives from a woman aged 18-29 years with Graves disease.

CDR3 region: CASSSARLTGGRTQYF. The CDR3 DNA reads TGTGCCAGCAGCTCAGCCCGACTGACCGGCGGGCGGACCCAGTACTTC. The chain combines TRBV7-9 with TRBJ2-5, with D possibly TRBD2 on 5 matching bases. The V end lost 4 bases, the J end lost 7 bases, and 22 bases lay between the germline ends. Germline CDR1 reads SEHNR; CDR2 reads FQNEAQ (reference sequence). The CDR3 contains 16 residues. Supplemented by reference TRBV7-9 and TRBJ2-5, the full variable domain reads DTGVSQNPRHKITKRGQNVTFRCDPISEHNRLYWYRQTLGQGPEFLTYFQNEAQLEKSRLLSDRFSAERPKGSFSTLEIQRTEQGDSAMYLCASSSARLTGGRTQYFGPGTRLLVL.